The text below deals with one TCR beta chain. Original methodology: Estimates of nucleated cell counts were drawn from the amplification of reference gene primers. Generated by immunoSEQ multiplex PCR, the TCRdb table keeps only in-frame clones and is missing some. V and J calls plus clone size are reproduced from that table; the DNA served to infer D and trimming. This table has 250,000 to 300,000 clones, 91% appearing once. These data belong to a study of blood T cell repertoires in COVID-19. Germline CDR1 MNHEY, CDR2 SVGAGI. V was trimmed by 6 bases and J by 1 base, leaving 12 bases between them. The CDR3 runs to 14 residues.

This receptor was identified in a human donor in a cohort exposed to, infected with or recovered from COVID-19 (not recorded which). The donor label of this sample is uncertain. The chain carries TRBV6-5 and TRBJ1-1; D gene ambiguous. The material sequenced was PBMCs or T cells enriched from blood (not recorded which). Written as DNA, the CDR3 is TGTGCCAGCAGGTTGGAAACAGAGAACACTGAAGCTTTCTTT. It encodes CASRLETENTEAFF.